The 26 T cell receptor beta chains below all came from one sample that was sequenced in a study of T cell repertoires in cytomegalovirus infection. TCRdb used MiXCR to reprocess the reads, holding one entry per CDR3 protein. Among under 50,000 distinct CDR3 sequences, 20% to 25% were seen once, and the ten largest hold about 90%. No antigen has been assigned to these receptors. The specimen comprised CD8+ T cells from cultured PBMCs, sampled from culture after CMV antigen stimulation. These TCRs come from a human donor in good health (CMV status not recorded). Some clones in this sample may be carry-over from other donors' samples.

The rearrangement links TRBV5-1 to TRBJ2-1; a possible D gene is TRBD2 (5 bases). The length of the CDR3 is 12 residues. Germline values: CDR1 SGHRS, CDR2 YFSETQ. V was pared by 3 bases and J by 8 bases, with 9 bases between. CDR3 sequence (DNA): TGCGCCAGCAGCTCCGAGAGGGATGAGCAGTTCTTC. Its translation: CASSSERDEQFF.

This clonotype was seen more than once but under ten times. The chain links TRBV7-2 to TRBJ2-7; D is unresolved. Trimming took off 3 bases at V and 2 bases at J, with 14 bases between the two ends. This CDR3 has 15 residues. Germline CDR1 reads SGHTA; CDR2 reads FQGNSA. CDR3 nucleotide sequence: TGTGCCAGCAGCTTTCAGGCGAGCCCTACCTACGAGCAGTACTTC. It is translated as CASSFQASPTYEQYF.

The gene calls are TRBV6-6 and TRBJ2-7, with TRBD2 matching 7 bases. The CDR3 consists of 13 residues. The germline CDR1 and CDR2 sequences are MNHNY and SVGAGI (reference sequence). J gave up 5 bases and V 6 bases, and 7 bases lay outside the gene matches. The CDR3, as DNA: TGTGCCAGCAGAATGGGACTACTTAACGAGCAGTACTTC. Protein sequence: CASRMGLLNEQYF.

This clonotype occurred a few times. The chain links TRBV11-2 to TRBJ1-1, with TRBD1 matching over 11 bases. The ends lost 5 bases at V and 5 bases at J; junction bases unmatched: 4. Germline lookup yields CDR1 SGHAT and CDR2 FQNNGV. CDR3 length equals 14 residues. CDR3 in amino acids: CASSDRDRGTEAFF. CDR3 coding DNA: TGTGCCAGCAGCGACCGGGACAGGGGGACTGAAGCTTTCTTT.

This chain links TRBV7-3 with TRBJ2-5; 10 bases are shared with TRBD2. The V segment lost 2 bases and the J segment 5 bases; nucleotides outside the gene matches: 11. This CDR3 has 17 residues. In germline, CDR1 is SGHTA, CDR2 FQGTGA. The DNA for the CDR3 is TGTGCCAGCAGCTTAGGTTTCGGACTAGCGGACGCCGAGACCCAGTACTTC. This gives the protein CASSLGFGLADAETQYF.

This clonotype has only a few counts. The rearrangement joins TRBV27 to TRBJ2-1, with 13 bases aligning to TRBD2. Trimming cost V 5 bases and J 2 bases; bases outside gene matches: 18. Germline V gene data show CDR1 as MNHEY and CDR2 as SMNVEV (reference sequence). The CDR3 has 21 residues. CDR3 in amino acids: CASSTNRPGTSGVKTYNEQFF. The DNA of the CDR3 is TGTGCCAGCAGTACAAACAGACCCGGGACTAGCGGGGTGAAGACCTACAATGAGCAGTTCTTC.

V gene TRBV7-9 combines with J gene TRBJ1-5, with 8 positions matching TRBD1. V lost 5 bases and J lost 4; bases outside the gene matches: 4. Per germline, CDR1 SEHNR and CDR2 FQNEAQ (reference sequence). The CDR3 consists of 14 residues. The CDR3: CASSPTGANQPQHF. The CDR3 DNA reads TGTGCCAGCAGCCCGACAGGGGCAAATCAGCCCCAGCATTTT.

This clonotype was observed a few times. The chain has TRBV6-5 and TRBJ1-1, with a weak D call TRBD1 (5 bases). Germline assignment: CDR1 MNHEY and CDR2 SVGAGI. Trimming left V 5 bases short and J 5 bases short, with 18 bases between. The CDR3 spans 15 residues. The CDR3 region is CASSASGTLGTEAFF. The CDR3 nucleotides read TGTGCCAGCAGTGCCTCCGGGACCCTTGGGACTGAAGCTTTCTTT.

This chain joins TRBV12-3 or TRBV12-4 and TRBJ2-3; D may be TRBD1 (5 bases). The V and J ends lost 11 bases and 4 bases respectively, with 16 bases between them. The length of the CDR3 is 13 residues. The DNA for the CDR3 is TGTGCCGTTGGGGTTCAGGGCGCAGATACGCAGTATTTT. It encodes CAVGVQGADTQYF.

The rearrangement uses TRBV20-1 and TRBJ2-7; weak D call: TRBD1 (6 bases). Germline V gives CDR1 DFQATT, CDR2 SNEGSKA (reference sequence). This CDR3 has 15 residues. The germline V and J ends were trimmed by 1 base and 0 bases, with 13 bases remaining between them. DNA of the CDR3: TGCAGTGCTAGAGGGATCGGGACATTCTCCTACGAGCAGTACTTC. It yields the protein CSARGIGTFSYEQYF.

This clonotype was observed a handful of times. The gene calls are TRBV20-1 and TRBJ2-1, with TRBD2 matching over 7 bases. The CDR3 loop spans 14 amino acids. Germline V gene sequence: CDR1 DFQATT, CDR2 SNEGSKA (reference sequence). Trimming cost V 3 bases and J 9 bases; bases outside gene matches: 11. CDR3 protein: CSASSRERGPEQFF. The DNA for the CDR3 is TGCAGTGCTAGTAGTAGGGAGCGGGGACCTGAGCAGTTCTTC.

This clonotype was detected a few times. The chain couples TRBV19 to TRBJ2-6; tentative D call: TRBD1 (6 bases). Trimming removed 0 bases at V and 3 bases at J, with 9 bases between. This CDR3 has 16 residues. In germline, CDR1 is LNHDA, CDR2 SQIVND (reference sequence). CDR3 sequence reads: CASSIEQGVGANVLTF. DNA for the CDR3: TGTGCCAGTAGTATAGAACAGGGAGTTGGGGCCAACGTCCTGACTTTC. The whole variable domain, filled in from reference TRBV19 and TRBJ2-6, reads DGGITQSPKYLFRKEGQNVTLSCEQNLNHDAMYWYRQDPGQGLRLIYYSQIVNDFQKGDIAEGYSVSREKKESFPLTVTSAQKNPTAFYLCASSIEQGVGANVLTFGAGSRLTVL.

The rearrangement joins TRBV6-5 to TRBJ1-2; D call uncertain. The V and J ends lost 0 bases and 6 bases respectively, with 11 bases between them. The length of the CDR3 is 14 residues. Germline V gene lookup returns CDR1 MNHEY and CDR2 SVGAGI. The CDR3 DNA reads TGTGCCAGCAGTTACTCACCAGCCGGGGATGGCTACACCTTC. Residues: CASSYSPAGDGYTF.

The chain has TRBV7-2 and TRBJ2-1, with 10 positions matching TRBD2. After removal of 7 bases from V and 3 bases from J, the junction contained 9 bases not matched to a gene. The CDR3 totals 16 residues. CDR1 and CDR2 (germline): SGHTA, FQGNSA. The CDR3 loop reads CASTRGSGGRYNEQFF. Here the CDR3 DNA reads TGTGCCAGCACCAGGGGTAGCGGGGGGCGCTACAATGAGCAGTTCTTC.

This clonotype was detected many times. J is TRBJ1-5 and V is TRBV7-8, with D uncertain. Germline lookup yields CDR1 SGHVS and CDR2 FQNEAQ. V was pared by 5 bases and J by 2 bases, with 16 bases between. The CDR3 contains 16 residues. This chain's CDR3 is CASSAGIREGNQPQHF. In nucleotides, the CDR3 is TGTGCCAGCAGCGCCGGGATTAGGGAAGGCAATCAGCCCCAGCATTTT.

The rearrangement joins TRBV7-2 to TRBJ2-1; D remains unclear. CDR3 length: 12 amino acids. Germline CDR1 SGHTA, CDR2 FQGNSA. V was shortened by 7 bases and J by 10 bases, with 14 bases between the two germline ends. CDR3 in amino acids: CASTLMVAEQFF. The CDR3 nucleotides are TGTGCCAGCACCCTAATGGTGGCCGAGCAGTTCTTC.

This rearrangement joins TRBV19 to TRBJ2-1; D is undetermined. Between the trimmed V and J ends, which lost 6 bases and 2 bases, there was a span of 5 bases. The CDR3 length is 12 residues. Looked up from germline, CDR1 is LNHDA and CDR2 is SQIVND (reference sequence). Written as DNA, the CDR3 is TGTGCCAGTAGAGGAGCCTACAATGAGCAGTTCTTC. Translated: CASRGAYNEQFF.

This clonotype occurred a few times. The V gene is TRBV19, the J gene TRBJ1-2; weak D call: TRBD1 (5 bases). CDR1 is LNHDA and CDR2 is SQIVND in the germline V gene (reference sequence). V lost 3 bases, J lost 2 bases, and 7 bases lay in between. The CDR3 totals 13 residues. The CDR3: CASSMTANYGYTF. CDR3 coding DNA: TGTGCCAGTAGTATGACAGCGAACTATGGCTACACCTTC.

The chain links TRBV7-2 to TRBJ1-5; possible D gene TRBD1, 5 bases. The CDR3 runs to 17 residues. CDR1 is SGHTA and CDR2 is FQGNSA in the germline V gene. V lost 2 bases and J lost 0, with 14 bases in between. Here the CDR3 reads CASSLRIGQYSNQPQHF. In DNA, the CDR3 is TGTGCCAGCAGCTTACGGATCGGACAATATAGCAATCAGCCCCAGCATTTT. Full variable domain (missing parts from reference TRBV7-2 and TRBJ1-5): GAGVSQSPSNKVTEKGKDVELRCDPISGHTALYWYRQSLGQGLEFLIYFQGNSAPDKSGLPSDRFSAERTGGSVSTLTIQRTQQEDSAVYLCASSLRIGQYSNQPQHFGDGTRLSIL.

This clonotype was recorded a few times. The rearrangement joins TRBV7-3 to TRBJ2-1, with TRBD2 as a possible D gene (6 bases). The CDR3 length is 13 residues. Germline CDR1 is SGHTA and CDR2 is FQGTGA. Trimming removed 5 bases at V and 5 bases at J, with 10 bases between. The CDR3, as DNA: TGTGCCAGCAGCGACGGCGGGAACAATGAGCAGTTCTTC. This encodes CASSDGGNNEQFF.

This clonotype was seen a handful of times. V gene TRBV7-2 combines with J gene TRBJ1-6, with D unclear. The ends were cut back, 4 bases at V and 9 bases at J, with 19 bases in the middle. The CDR3 extends over 16 amino acids. Germline CDR1 is SGHTA and CDR2 is FQGNSA. The CDR3 region has the DNA TGTGCCAGCAGCTGGACCCTGAAAGGTTCTGGTTCACCCCTCCACTTT. This sequence encodes CASSWTLKGSGSPLHF.

V and J are TRBV6-5 and TRBJ2-1; 8 bases are shared with TRBD2. Germline CDR1 is MNHEY and CDR2 is SVGAGI. J was trimmed by 10 bases and V by 2 bases; bases with no gene match: 13. CDR3 length: 16 amino acids. The CDR3 DNA reads TGTGCCAGCAGTTACAGCGCGGGGGGAACTAGATACGAGCAGTTCTTC. This sequence encodes CASSYSAGGTRYEQFF.

The V call is TRBV7-9, the J call TRBJ1-2, with TRBD1 matching over 9 bases. The germline V gene encodes CDR1 SEHNR and CDR2 FQNEAQ (reference sequence). The V segment lost 5 bases and the J segment 8 bases; nucleotides outside the gene matches: 15. This CDR3 contains 16 residues. CDR3 DNA sequence: TGTGCCAGCAGCGGGCCTGGAATTGGACAGGGGCTGGGCTACACCTTC. This encodes CASSGPGIGQGLGYTF.

V and J are TRBV7-6 and TRBJ2-1, with 8 bases lining up with TRBD1. Germline CDR1 and CDR2: SGHVS and FNYEAQ. Losses at the gene ends were 0 bases for V and 3 bases for J; bases not matched to a gene: 4. The CDR3 extends over 16 amino acids. The CDR3 DNA reads TGTGCCAGCAGCTTAGCCGCAGGGGGCAACTACAATGAGCAGTTCTTC. Translated, it gives CASSLAAGGNYNEQFF.

This rearrangement joins TRBV5-6 to TRBJ1-1, with unresolved D. The germline gives CDR1 SGHDT, CDR2 YYEEEE. CDR3 length equals 12 residues. V lost 3 bases and J lost 6, with 9 bases in between. CDR3 DNA: TGTGCCAGCAGCTATGGTGGGGCTGAAGCTTTCTTT. Its protein product is CASSYGGAEAFF.

This clonotype was counted only a few times. The chain has TRBV11-2 and TRBJ1-4; D uncertain. Trimming removed 1 base from V and 8 bases from J, with 14 bases in between. The germline gives CDR1 SGHAT, CDR2 FQNNGV. This CDR3 contains 15 residues. CDR3 protein: CASSLGAPPSEKLFF. CDR3 nucleotide sequence: TGTGCCAGCAGCTTAGGGGCCCCTCCGAGCGAAAAACTGTTTTTT.